These T cell receptor beta chains were read from a single sample in a study of shared clonotypes between healthy human individuals. Clones were read by immunoSEQ multiplex PCR, and TCRdb kept only the in-frame ones, dropping some. The profile shows about 2 million clones, about 95% of them singletons. Sequenced input: naive CD4+ T cells sorted from blood. The receptors were sampled from a man aged 18 to 29 in good health. Each CDR3 is given with its conserved first and last residue. D genes are given only for firm matches. Some rows mark clone size as missing; the rest say once, few, many or name a class of expanded clone.

>TRBD1|TRBJ2-7|NA|TRBV9
TGTGCCAGCAGCCCCCGGACAGGGACCACCGAGCAGTACTTC
CASSPRTGTTEQYF
>NA|TRBJ1-2|NA|TRBV5-1
TGCGCCAGCAGCCCTACAGGGAGAGAAGGCTACACCTTC
CASSPTGREGYTF
>NA|TRBJ1-1|once|TRBV10-3
TGTGCCATCAGTGACGGCAGGGCCTACACTGAAGCTTTCTTT
CAISDGRAYTEAFF
>TRBD1|TRBJ1-5|NA|TRBV6-5
TGTGCCAGCAGTTCCGGGACAGGGAACAATCAGCCCCAGCATTTT
CASSSGTGNNQPQHF
>TRBD2|TRBJ2-3|NA|TRBV28
TGTGCCAGCAGCCGTCGACTAGCGGGGGGGCCTAGCACAGATACGCAGTATTTT
CASSRRLAGGPSTDTQYF
>NA|TRBJ2-4|NA|TRBV7-8
TGTGCCAGCAGCTTACCGGGGGATCGGAACATTCAGTACTTC
CASSLPGDRNIQYF
>TRBD2|TRBJ2-1|NA|TRBV5-6
TGTGCCAGTAGATCTAGCGGGGGGAACAATGAGCAGTTCTTC
CASRSSGGNNEQFF
>NA|TRBJ2-5|few|TRBV5-1
TGCGCCAGCAGCTTGGGACCCCAGGGGCCAGGGGAGACCCAGTACTTC
CASSLGPQGPGETQYF
>TRBD1|TRBJ2-7|NA|TRBV5-4
TGTGCCAGCAGCTCTAAGACAGGGGTCTCCTACGAGCAGTACTTC
CASSSKTGVSYEQYF
>TRBD2|TRBJ2-1|NA|TRBV11-2
TGTGCCAGCAGCTTAGACGGGAGGGCCAGGGAAGAGCAGTTCTTC
CASSLDGRAREEQFF
>TRBD1|TRBJ2-7|NA|TRBV5-6
TGTGCCAGCAGCCCGAGAAGGACAGGGTCCTACGAGCAGTACTTC
CASSPRRTGSYEQYF
>NA|TRBJ1-5|NA|TRBV5-4
TGTGCCAGCAGCTCGGACGGGAGCAATCAGCCCCAGCATTTT
CASSSDGSNQPQHF
>NA|TRBJ2-7|NA|TRBV11-2
TGTGCCAGCAGCCCATCGTCCGAGCAGTACTTC
CASSPSSEQYF
>TRBD1|TRBJ1-2|NA|TRBV6-5
TGTGCCAGCAGAGCCGGACAGGGCACCTATGGCTACACCTTC
CASRAGQGTYGYTF
>NA|TRBJ1-4|NA|TRBV19
TGTGCCAGTAGTATAGAGCGACAGTTAACTAATGAAAAACTGTTTTTT
CASSIERQLTNEKLFF
>NA|TRBJ1-3|NA|TRBV9
TGTGCCAGCAGCGTAGAAGCCGGAGTTCCTGGAAACACCATATATTTT
CASSVEAGVPGNTIYF
>NA|TRBJ1-1|NA|TRBV5-8
TGTGCCAGCAGCTTTAGAAGGGGCACTGAAGCTTTCTTT
CASSFRRGTEAFF
>TRBD1|TRBJ2-6|NA|TRBV5-8
TGTGCCAGCAGCTTATACCTCTTCACAGGGGGCTCTGGGGCCAACGTCCTGACTTTC
CASSLYLFTGGSGANVLTF
>TRBD1|TRBJ2-7|NA|TRBV5-4
TGTGCCAGCAGCTTGGATGGACAGGGATCCTACGAGCAGTACTTC
CASSLDGQGSYEQYF
>NA|TRBJ2-3|NA|TRBV6-5
TGTGCCAGCAAGGGACCAGGAGAAGGAGATACGCAGTATTTT
CASKGPGEGDTQYF
>NA|TRBJ1-4|NA|TRBV19
TGTGCCAGTACCCTACAGGGCTTTAATGAAAAACTGTTTTTT
CASTLQGFNEKLFF
>NA|TRBJ2-4|NA|TRBV5-6
TGTGCCAGCAGCTCGACTGCGCCCGCCAGAGACATTCAGTACTTC
CASSSTAPARDIQYF
>NA|TRBJ1-1|NA|TRBV6-5
TGTGCCAGCACTTCTATTCAAAGGAGGGGAGAAGCTTTCTTT
CASTSIQRRGEAFF
>NA|TRBJ1-4|NA|TRBV28
TGTGCCAGCAGTTTAATTGTACAGAACGAAAAACTGTTTTTT
CASSLIVQNEKLFF
>TRBD1|TRBJ1-2|NA|TRBV7-9
TGTGCCAGCAGTTCTACAGGGGGTAGCTATGGCTACACCTTC
CASSSTGGSYGYTF
>NA|TRBJ2-1|NA|TRBV18
TGTGCCAGCTCACCACCCGCGGATTCCTACAATGAGCAGTTCTTC
CASSPPADSYNEQFF
>TRBD2|TRBJ2-1|NA|TRBV28
TGTGCCAGCGATAGTAGCGGGGGGGCTTCGAATGAGCAGTTCTTC
CASDSSGGASNEQFF
>TRBD1|TRBJ2-7|NA|TRBV5-6
TGTGCCAGCAGCTTGCCCCCGGGACAGGGGGCTTACGAGCAGTACTTC
CASSLPPGQGAYEQYF
>NA|TRBJ1-4|NA|TRBV11-2
TGTGCCAGCAGCCACTACCGGGAAGTGGACAATGAAAAACTGTTTTTT
CASSHYREVDNEKLFF
>NA|TRBJ2-2|NA|TRBV7-3
TGTGCCAGCAGCCCCTCATCGGGGTACACCTATAACACCGGGGAGCTGTTTTTT
CASSPSSGYTYNTGELFF
>TRBD2|TRBJ2-2|NA|TRBV29-1
TGCAGCGTTGTCAGGGAGGGTCGGACCGGGGAGCTGTTTTTT
CSVVREGRTGELFF
>TRBD2|TRBJ2-1|NA|TRBV7-2
TGTGCCAGCAGCTCGCGGACTAGCGGGAGTTACAATGAGCAGTTCTTC
CASSSRTSGSYNEQFF
>TRBD1|TRBJ2-7|once|TRBV28
TGTGCCAGCAGTTTTTTGGGACAGTCCTACGAGCAGTACTTC
CASSFLGQSYEQYF
>NA|TRBJ1-6|NA|TRBV28
TGTGCCAGCATTCTCTCCAGCTTGGGTTCACCCCTCCACTTT
CASILSSLGSPLHF
>NA|TRBJ2-1|NA|TRBV6-6
TGTGCCAGCAGTTCCCCGTTAGGGGCCCACAATGAGCAGTTCTTC
CASSSPLGAHNEQFF
>NA|TRBJ2-5|once|TRBV7-9
TGTGCCAGCAGCTCTTTGACAGGTACTCAAGAGACCCAGTACTTC
CASSSLTGTQETQYF
>NA|TRBJ2-7|NA|TRBV29-1
TGCAGCGAAGACAGCACCTACGAGCAGTACTTC
CSEDSTYEQYF
>NA|TRBJ1-1|many|TRBV6-5
TGTGCCAGCAGGCAGACTGTGAACACTGAAGCTTTCTTT
CASRQTVNTEAFF
>NA|TRBJ2-7|NA|TRBV7-8
TGTGCCAGCAGCCCCTTTGGCGGGCCCTACGAGCAGTACTTC
CASSPFGGPYEQYF
>NA|TRBJ2-1|NA|TRBV27
TGTGCCAGCAGTCCCCGTTCTAGGCTAGGCAATGAGCAGTTCTTC
CASSPRSRLGNEQFF
>TRBD1|TRBJ2-7|NA|TRBV7-2
TGTGCCAGCAGCCTAGTGGGACAGGGGACCTACGAGCAGTACTTC
CASSLVGQGTYEQYF
>NA|TRBJ2-7|NA|TRBV6-1
TGTGCCAGCAGTGAAGCCTATAAGCAGTACTTC
CASSEAYKQYF
>TRBD2|TRBJ2-7|NA|TRBV4-1
TGCGCCAGCAGCCGGGAGGGTGGACTTACCTCCGAGCAGTACTTC
CASSREGGLTSEQYF
>TRBD1|TRBJ2-5|NA|TRBV10-3
TGTGCCATCAGAAGACAGGGCCAAGAGACCCAGTACTTC
CAIRRQGQETQYF
>NA|TRBJ2-2|NA|TRBV6-1
TGTGCCAGCACTAGCCAGCCGAACACCGGGGAGCTGTTTTTT
CASTSQPNTGELFF
>NA|TRBJ2-7|NA|TRBV2
TGTGCCAGCAGTGCGGAAGGGAGGTCCTACGAGCAGTACTTC
CASSAEGRSYEQYF
>TRBD1|TRBJ2-2|once|TRBV5-1
TGCGCCAGCAGCACCGTGGGGAAGCGCGGACAGGGTGACACCGGGGAGCTGTTTTTT
CASSTVGKRGQGDTGELFF
>NA|TRBJ1-4|NA|TRBV12-5
TGTGCTAGGTGGCAAAGGGCGTACGAACTGTTTTTT
CARWQRAYELFF
>NA|TRBJ1-1|NA|TRBV6-1
TGTGCCAGCGGGCCCTATGGGAACACTGAAGCTTTCTTT
CASGPYGNTEAFF